The clone carrying this T cell receptor beta chain was counted a few times. Its antigen is not identified. The CDR3 is 13 residues long. V lost 6 bases to trimming and J lost 4 bases; unmatched junction nucleotides: 4. Per germline, CDR1 MGHRA and CDR2 YSYEKL. As every portion of the isolated RNA was reverse transcribed, the sequencing read expressed TCRB transcripts. This table comes from immunoSEQ multiplex PCR, and its TCRdb copy is limited to in-frame clones, with some not included. The sample lists over 120,000 clones, about an eighth occurring once. This specimen comes from a study of beta chain features in type 1 diabetes. Study background: Over all samples combined, some 99,000,000 sorted cells were examined. Study-level results: Naive, central memory and regulatory TCRB repertoires appeared more similar among patients than healthy donors. Moderate but significant shortening of TCRB CDR3s was recorded in all four CD4+ subsets from Type 1 diabetes patients.

This TCR derives from a man aged 18 to 35 with type 1 diabetes. The chain is built from TRBV4-1 and TRBJ1-1; the match to TRBD1 covers 8 bases. The sample comprised central memory CD4+ T cells from blood. The CDR3 region has the DNA TGCGCCAGCAGTAGACAGGGGACCACTGAAGCTTTCTTT. Residues: CASSRQGTTEAFF.